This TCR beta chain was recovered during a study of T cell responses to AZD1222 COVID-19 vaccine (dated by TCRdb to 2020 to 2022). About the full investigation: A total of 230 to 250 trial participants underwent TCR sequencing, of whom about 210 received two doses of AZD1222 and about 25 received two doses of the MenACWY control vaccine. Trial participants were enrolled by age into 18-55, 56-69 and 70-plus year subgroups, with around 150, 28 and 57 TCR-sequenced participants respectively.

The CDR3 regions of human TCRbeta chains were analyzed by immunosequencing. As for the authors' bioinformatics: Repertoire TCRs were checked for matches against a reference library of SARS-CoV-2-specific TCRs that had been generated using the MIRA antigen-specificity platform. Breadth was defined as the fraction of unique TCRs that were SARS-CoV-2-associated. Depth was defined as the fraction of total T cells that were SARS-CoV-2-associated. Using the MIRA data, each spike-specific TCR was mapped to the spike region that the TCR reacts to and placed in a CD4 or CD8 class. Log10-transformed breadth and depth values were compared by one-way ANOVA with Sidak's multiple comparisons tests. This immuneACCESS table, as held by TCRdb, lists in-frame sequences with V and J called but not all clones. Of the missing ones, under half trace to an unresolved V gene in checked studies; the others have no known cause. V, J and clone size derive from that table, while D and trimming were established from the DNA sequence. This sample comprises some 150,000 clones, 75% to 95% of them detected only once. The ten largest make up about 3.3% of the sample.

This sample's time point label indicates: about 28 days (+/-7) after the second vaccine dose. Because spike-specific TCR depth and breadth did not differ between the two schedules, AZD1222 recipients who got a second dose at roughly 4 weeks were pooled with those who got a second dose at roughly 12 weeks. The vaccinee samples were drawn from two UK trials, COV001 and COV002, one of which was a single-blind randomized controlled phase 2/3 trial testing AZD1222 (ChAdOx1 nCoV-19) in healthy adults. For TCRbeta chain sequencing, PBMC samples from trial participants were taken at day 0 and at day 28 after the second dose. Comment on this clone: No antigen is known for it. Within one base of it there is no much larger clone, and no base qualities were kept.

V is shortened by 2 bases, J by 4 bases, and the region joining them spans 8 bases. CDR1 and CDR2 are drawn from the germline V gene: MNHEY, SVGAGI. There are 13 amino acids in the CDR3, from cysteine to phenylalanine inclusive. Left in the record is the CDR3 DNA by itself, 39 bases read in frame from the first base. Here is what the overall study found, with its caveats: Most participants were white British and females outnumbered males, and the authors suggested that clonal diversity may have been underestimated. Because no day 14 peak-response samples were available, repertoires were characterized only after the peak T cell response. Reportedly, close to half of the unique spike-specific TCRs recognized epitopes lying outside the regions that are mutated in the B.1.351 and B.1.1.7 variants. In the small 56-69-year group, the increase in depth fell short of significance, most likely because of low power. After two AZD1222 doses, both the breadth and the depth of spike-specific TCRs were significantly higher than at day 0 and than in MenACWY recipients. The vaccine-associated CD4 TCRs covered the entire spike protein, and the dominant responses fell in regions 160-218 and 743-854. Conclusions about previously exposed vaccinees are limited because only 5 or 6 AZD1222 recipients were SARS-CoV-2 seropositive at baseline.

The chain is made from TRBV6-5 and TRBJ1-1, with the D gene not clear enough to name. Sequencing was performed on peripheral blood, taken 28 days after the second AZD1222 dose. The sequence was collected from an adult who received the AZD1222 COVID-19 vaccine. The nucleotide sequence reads TGTGCCAGCAGTTACAAGGCCGGCACTGAAGCTTTCTTT. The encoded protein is CASSYKAGTEAFF.